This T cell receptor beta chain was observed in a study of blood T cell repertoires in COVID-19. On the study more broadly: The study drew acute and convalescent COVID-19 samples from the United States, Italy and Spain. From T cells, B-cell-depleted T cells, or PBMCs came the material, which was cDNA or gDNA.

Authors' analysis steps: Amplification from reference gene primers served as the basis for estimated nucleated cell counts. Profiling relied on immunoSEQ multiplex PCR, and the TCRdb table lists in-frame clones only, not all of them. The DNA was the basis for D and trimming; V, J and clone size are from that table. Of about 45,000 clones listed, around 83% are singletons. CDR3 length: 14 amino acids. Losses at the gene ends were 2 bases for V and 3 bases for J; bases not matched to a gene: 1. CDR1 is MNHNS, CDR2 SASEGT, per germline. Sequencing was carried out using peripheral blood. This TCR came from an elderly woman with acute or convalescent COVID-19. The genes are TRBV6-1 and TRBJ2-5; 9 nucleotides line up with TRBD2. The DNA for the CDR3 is TGTGCCAGCAGTGAATGGACTAGCGAAGAGACCCAGTACTTC. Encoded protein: CASSEWTSEETQYF.